This note documents a single TCR beta chain sequence. Antigen: not known. The data stem from a study of vaccination effects on CD4 cells after COVID-19. Study information: It was a median of 72 days after the second dose that post-vaccine samples were obtained.

Profiled with immunoSEQ multiplex PCR; TCRdb holds only in-frame clones, not every one. The table has 25,000 to 35,000 clones, about 70% seen once; the top ten hold more than 8.5%. The V end lost 6 bases, the J end lost 4 bases, and 11 bases lay between the germline ends. The germline V gene has CDR1 SGHNT and CDR2 YYREEE (reference sequence). This CDR3 spans 14 amino acids. Antigen-specific CD4+ T cells were expanded (with viral peptide pools) by the ViraFEST assay ahead of sequencing. Subsequent to 10 days of culture, CD4+ T cells were isolated. Each participant was given two doses of one vaccine (BNT162b2 or mRNA-1273). With roughly 10 ug/ml peptides and around 10 IU/ml IL-2, a few million PBMC per well were cultured. General study points: Nearly all vaccine-induced clones in healthy recipients recognized only SARS-CoV-2. Clones from infection and from vaccination both contracted markedly late after vaccination.

The genes are TRBV5-4 and TRBJ1-6, with D uncertain. The material sequenced was CD4+ T cells from PBMCs cultured with HCoV-NL63 spike peptides, taken after COVID-19 vaccination. The receptor comes from a human donor who received a COVID-19 vaccine. The CDR3 reads CASTGPFYNSPLHF. The CDR3 region has the DNA TGTGCCAGCACCGGTCCTTTTTATAATTCACCCCTCCACTTT. The full variable domain, with the rest looked up from reference TRBV5-4 and TRBJ1-6, is ETGVTQSPTHLIKTRGQQVTLRCSSQSGHNTVSWYQQALGQGPQFIFQYYREEENGRGNFPPRFSGLQFPNYSSELNVNALELDDSALYLCASTGPFYNSPLHFGNGTRLTVT.